This is a list of T cell receptor beta chains from one sample in a study of CD8 T cells in ankylosing spondylitis. TCRdb itself ran the 5' RACE reads through MiXCR, one entry per CDR3 protein. The sample contains 35,000 to 40,000 distinct CDR3 sequences, approximately 15% of which appear only once. The sequenced material came from blood. The source is a male donor with ankylosing spondylitis or in good health (not recorded which). CDR3s include the opening cysteine and the closing phenylalanine or tryptophan. The order of the fields is D gene, clone size, J gene, V gene, CDR3 DNA, CDR3 protein. The D gene is left open where the match is weak. Clone size is stated in some rows and not others, as once, few, many or a class when expanded.

D gene: NA; clone size: NA; J gene: TRBJ2-7; V gene: TRBV5-1; CDR3 DNA: TGCGCCAGCAGCTTGGCCGGGGCGCTAGTGAGTGAGCAGTACTTC; CDR3 protein: CASSLAGALVSEQYF
D gene: NA; clone size: NA; J gene: TRBJ1-4; V gene: TRBV12-3/TRBV12-4; CDR3 DNA: TGTGCCAGCAGTCTCGGAGGTGTTGAGATGTTTTTT; CDR3 protein: CASSLGGVEMFF
D gene: TRBD1; clone size: NA; J gene: TRBJ2-3; V gene: TRBV12-3/TRBV12-4; CDR3 DNA: TGTGCCAGCCGAGGAACAGGGGGCCCCTATACGCAGTATTTT; CDR3 protein: CASRGTGGPYTQYF
D gene: NA; clone size: few; J gene: TRBJ2-1; V gene: TRBV28; CDR3 DNA: TGTGCCAGCAGTACCGGGACCAGCTCCTACAATGAGCAGTTCTTC; CDR3 protein: CASSTGTSSYNEQFF
D gene: NA; clone size: NA; J gene: TRBJ1-3; V gene: TRBV4-1; CDR3 DNA: TGCGCCAGCAGCCAAGGGGGGCTCGGAAACACCATATATTTT; CDR3 protein: CASSQGGLGNTIYF
D gene: TRBD2; clone size: NA; J gene: TRBJ2-1; V gene: TRBV20-1; CDR3 DNA: TGCAGTGCTAGAGACTGGGGGGGAATTGAGGTGGATGAGCAGTTCTTC; CDR3 protein: CSARDWGGIEVDEQFF
D gene: NA; clone size: NA; J gene: TRBJ2-2; V gene: TRBV4-3; CDR3 DNA: TGCGCCAGCAGCCAAGATTACGGTTCCGGGGAGCTGTTTTTT; CDR3 protein: CASSQDYGSGELFF
D gene: NA; clone size: NA; J gene: TRBJ1-1; V gene: TRBV20-1; CDR3 DNA: TGCAGTGCTACCAGGGGCGGAAGGAACACTGAAGCTTTCTTT; CDR3 protein: CSATRGGRNTEAFF
D gene: TRBD2; clone size: few; J gene: TRBJ2-1; V gene: TRBV12-3/TRBV12-4; CDR3 DNA: TGTGCCAGCAGCACACCGGGACTAGTCAATGAGCAGTTCTTC; CDR3 protein: CASSTPGLVNEQFF
D gene: TRBD1; clone size: NA; J gene: TRBJ1-1; V gene: TRBV7-2; CDR3 DNA: TGTGCCAGCAGCCGACAGGGTCGGATCACTGAAGCTTTCTTT; CDR3 protein: CASSRQGRITEAFF
D gene: TRBD2; clone size: few; J gene: TRBJ2-1; V gene: TRBV12-3/TRBV12-4; CDR3 DNA: TGTGCCAGCAGTGCCGGGACTACCAACGATGAGCAGTTCTTC; CDR3 protein: CASSAGTTNDEQFF
D gene: NA; clone size: few; J gene: TRBJ2-2; V gene: TRBV12-3/TRBV12-4; CDR3 DNA: TGTGCCAGCAGTTTAGACTCGAACACCGGGGAGCTGTTTTTT; CDR3 protein: CASSLDSNTGELFF
D gene: TRBD1; clone size: NA; J gene: TRBJ1-1; V gene: TRBV6-6; CDR3 DNA: TGTGCCAGCAGTTCCCTGACAGGGTTAAAGAACACTGAAGCTTTCTTT; CDR3 protein: CASSSLTGLKNTEAFF
D gene: NA; clone size: few; J gene: TRBJ2-7; V gene: TRBV28; CDR3 DNA: TGTGCCAGCATCGGCGGCTACGAGCAGTACTTC; CDR3 protein: CASIGGYEQYF
D gene: NA; clone size: NA; J gene: TRBJ2-5; V gene: TRBV6-4; CDR3 DNA: TGTGCCAGCAGTGAAGAAGCGGGTCAAGAGACCCAGTACTTC; CDR3 protein: CASSEEAGQETQYF
D gene: NA; clone size: few; J gene: TRBJ2-2; V gene: TRBV5-1; CDR3 DNA: TGCGCCAGCAGCTTGTACAGGAGCACCGGGGAGCTGTTTTTT; CDR3 protein: CASSLYRSTGELFF
D gene: NA; clone size: NA; J gene: TRBJ2-7; V gene: TRBV6-2/TRBV6-3; CDR3 DNA: TGTGCCAGCAGCCTCCGAGGAGTAGGTTACGAGCAGTACTTC; CDR3 protein: CASSLRGVGYEQYF
D gene: NA; clone size: NA; J gene: TRBJ2-2; V gene: TRBV29-1; CDR3 DNA: TGCAGCGCCGGGGCCCACGCCGGGGAGCTGTTTTTT; CDR3 protein: CSAGAHAGELFF
D gene: TRBD2; clone size: NA; J gene: TRBJ2-3; V gene: TRBV28; CDR3 DNA: TGTGCCAGCAGTTCAGGGCGGGAGTTGACAGATACGCAGTATTTT; CDR3 protein: CASSSGRELTDTQYF
D gene: TRBD2; clone size: few; J gene: TRBJ2-5; V gene: TRBV10-3; CDR3 DNA: TGTGCCATCAAGGGCGGGGGGGCCCCCCAAGAGACCCAGTACTTC; CDR3 protein: CAIKGGGAPQETQYF
D gene: NA; clone size: few; J gene: TRBJ2-3; V gene: TRBV12-3/TRBV12-4; CDR3 DNA: TGTGCCAGCACCGAGAGCACAGATACGCAGTATTTT; CDR3 protein: CASTESTDTQYF
D gene: NA; clone size: once; J gene: TRBJ1-4; V gene: TRBV28; CDR3 DNA: TGTGCCAGCAGACCAGGACTGAATGAAAAACTGTTTTTT; CDR3 protein: CASRPGLNEKLFF
D gene: TRBD1; clone size: few; J gene: TRBJ1-4; V gene: TRBV4-2; CDR3 DNA: TGTGCCAGCAGCCAAGATCCGGGGACAGGGATAAGTGAAAAACTGTTTTTT; CDR3 protein: CASSQDPGTGISEKLFF
D gene: TRBD2; clone size: NA; J gene: TRBJ2-2; V gene: TRBV12-3/TRBV12-4; CDR3 DNA: TGTGCCAGCAGTTTTTGGACTAGCGGAATTAAAGGGCCCGGGGAGCTGTTTTTT; CDR3 protein: CASSFWTSGIKGPGELFF
D gene: TRBD2; clone size: many; J gene: TRBJ2-2; V gene: TRBV7-3; CDR3 DNA: TGTGCCAGCAGCCAAGCGGGGGGCCCGAACACCGGGGAGCTGTTTTTT; CDR3 protein: CASSQAGGPNTGELFF
D gene: TRBD2; clone size: few; J gene: TRBJ2-3; V gene: TRBV6-6; CDR3 DNA: TGTGCCAGCAGTCGGGGGAGGGCTGGGGCAGATACGCAGTATTTT; CDR3 protein: CASSRGRAGADTQYF
D gene: TRBD1; clone size: NA; J gene: TRBJ1-3; V gene: TRBV28; CDR3 DNA: TGTGCCAGCAGTTCAACCTACAGGGGGCCTGGAAACACCATATATTTT; CDR3 protein: CASSSTYRGPGNTIYF
D gene: NA; clone size: NA; J gene: TRBJ1-4; V gene: TRBV2; CDR3 DNA: TGTGCCACCAGGACGGAAGCAACTAATGAAAAACTGTTTTTT; CDR3 protein: CATRTEATNEKLFF
D gene: NA; clone size: few; J gene: TRBJ2-3; V gene: TRBV12-3/TRBV12-4; CDR3 DNA: TGTGCCAGCAGTTTCTTGGGAGGAGATACGCAGTATTTT; CDR3 protein: CASSFLGGDTQYF